This TCR beta chain was documented in a study of T cell clonotyping in hematopoietic cell transplantation. Produced via immunoSEQ multiplex PCR; TCRdb's table is partial and in-frame only. Of approximately 10,000 clones detected, about 91% appear once; the ten largest clones hold about 0.79%. This TCR was recovered from a woman aged 50 to 60 in good health. Some clones in this sample may be carry-over from other donors' samples. Material: peripheral blood mononuclear cells.

The CDR3 loop reads CASSLSAGWTEAFF. The CDR3 DNA is TGTGCCAGCAGTTTATCGGCAGGGTGGACTGAAGCTTTCTTT. V usage is TRBV27 and J usage is TRBJ1-1, with D tentatively TRBD1 (5 bases). Trimming took 0 bases from V and 5 from J, leaving 10 bases between them. This CDR3 has 14 residues. CDR1 and CDR2 (germline): MNHEY, SMNVEV (reference sequence).